One sample yielded the 6 T cell receptor beta chains listed below, sequenced in a study of shared clonotypes between healthy human individuals. This table comes from immunoSEQ multiplex PCR, and its TCRdb copy is limited to in-frame clones, with some not included. The sample consists of around 1,000,000 clones, roughly 77% of them appearing once. Sequencing was done on a sample of memory CD4+ T cells from PBMCs. Subset given: CD45RA-negative fraction. Every receptor here comes from a man aged 18 to 29 in good health. Some clones in this sample may be carry-over from other donors' samples.

The chain couples TRBV4-2 to TRBJ2-5; D may correspond to TRBD1 or TRBD2 (5 bases each). The CDR3 length is 15 residues. Deletions cut 1 base from V and 5 bases from J, with 14 bases between. Per germline, CDR1 LGHNA and CDR2 YNFKEQ. The CDR3 spells CASSQGPNWGETQYF. CDR3 in DNA: TGTGCCAGCAGCCAAGGACCCAATTGGGGGGAGACCCAGTACTTC.

In its sample, this clone was seen many times. This rearrangement joins TRBV28 to TRBJ1-3; 9 nucleotides line up with TRBD1. Germline V gene data show CDR1 as MDHEN and CDR2 as SYDVKM. This CDR3 is built from 13 residues. V lost 7 bases and J lost 10; bases outside the gene matches: 8. In DNA form, the CDR3 reads TGTGCCAGCATTCTTACAGGGGGCGGGACCATATATTTT. Protein: CASILTGGGTIYF.

This clone was seen a few times. The chain links TRBV30 to TRBJ1-2; the D is unclear. Germline V CDR1 and CDR2: GTSNPN, SVGIG (reference sequence). This CDR3 comprises 14 residues. V gave up 2 bases and J gave up 0 bases, with 10 bases separating them. CDR3 residues: CAWSRSPTNYGYTF. CDR3 DNA sequence: TGTGCCTGGAGTCGCAGCCCAACTAACTATGGCTACACCTTC.

The chain employs TRBV19 and TRBJ2-3; 7 nucleotides align to TRBD1. The germline V gene has CDR1 LNHDA and CDR2 SQIVND (reference sequence). This CDR3 spans 14 amino acids. The V gene end was trimmed by 8 bases and the J gene end by 6 bases; junction bases not matched to a gene: 11. The CDR3 reads CASAQGTDRDTQYF. The CDR3 DNA reads as TGTGCCAGTGCACAAGGGACAGACAGGGATACGCAGTATTTT.

This clone was recorded only once. This rearrangement joins TRBV7-9 to TRBJ1-1; 7 bases are a match to TRBD1. The V gene's germline CDR1 is SEHNR and CDR2 FQNEAQ (reference sequence). The ends lost 0 bases at V and 0 bases at J; junction bases unmatched: 1. The CDR3 is 15 residues long. CDR3 in DNA: TGTGCCAGCAGCTTAGCGGGGACAGTGAACACTGAAGCTTTCTTT. Residues: CASSLAGTVNTEAFF.

The chain links TRBV25-1 to TRBJ2-2, with a tentative D call TRBD1 (5 bases). This CDR3 region has 15 residues. Trimming removed 4 bases at V and 0 bases at J, with 9 bases between. Germline values: CDR1 MGHDK, CDR2 SYGVNS. The CDR3 region has the DNA TGTGCCAGCAGTGCCAGGGTTGCGAACACCGGGGAGCTGTTTTTT. As protein: CASSARVANTGELFF.